The rows below give T cell receptor beta chains drawn from one sample of a study of OX40 agonist ivuxolimab in advanced cancers. Sequencing used immunoSEQ multiplex PCR; TCRdb keeps in-frame clones, though not all of them. The sample contains about 64,000 clones, roughly 85% of which appear only once. This material consisted of CD4+ or CD8+ T cells sorted from blood, taken in a trial of the OX40 agonist ivuxolimab. Every receptor here comes from an adult with an advanced solid tumor such as melanoma, head and neck, liver or kidney cancer. Both conserved end residues are part of each CDR3. Fields, in order: J gene, D gene, clone size, V gene, CDR3 protein, CDR3 DNA. D genes are given only for firm matches. Clone size is shown for a subset of rows, as once, few, many or a class of expanded clone.

J: TRBJ2-1
D: TRBD2
size: -
V: TRBV5-6
CDR3: CASSIGRLAGSDEQFF
DNA: TGTGCCAGCAGCATCGGCCGACTAGCGGGGTCCGATGAGCAGTTCTTC

J: TRBJ2-3
D: -
size: -
V: TRBV7-9
CDR3: CASSPTDTQYF
DNA: TGTGCCAGCAGCCCAACAGATACGCAGTATTTT

J: TRBJ1-2
D: TRBD1
size: once
V: TRBV18
CDR3: CASSPGTGYGYTF
DNA: TGTGCCAGCTCACCAGGGACAGGTTATGGCTACACCTTC

J: TRBJ2-5
D: TRBD2
size: -
V: TRBV27
CDR3: CASSLSSSGGLQETQYF
DNA: TGTGCCAGCAGTTTATCGTCTAGCGGGGGGCTCCAAGAGACCCAGTACTTC

J: TRBJ1-1
D: TRBD1
size: -
V: TRBV19
CDR3: CASSLTGGTEAFF
DNA: TGTGCCAGTAGTTTGACAGGGGGTACTGAAGCTTTCTTT

J: TRBJ2-7
D: -
size: -
V: TRBV6-6
CDR3: CASSYPQTDTAEQYF
DNA: TGTGCCAGCAGTTACCCGCAGACAGACACAGCCGAGCAGTACTTC

J: TRBJ2-7
D: TRBD1
size: few
V: TRBV5-6
CDR3: CASRRQGANEQYF
DNA: TGTGCCAGCAGACGACAGGGGGCCAACGAGCAGTACTTC

J: TRBJ2-3
D: -
size: -
V: TRBV28
CDR3: CASRGFRAGTDTQYF
DNA: TGTGCCAGCAGGGGGTTTAGGGCGGGCACAGATACGCAGTATTTT

J: TRBJ1-1
D: TRBD1
size: -
V: TRBV10-3
CDR3: CAITTGTGTNTEAFF
DNA: TGTGCCATCACCACCGGGACAGGGACGAACACTGAAGCTTTCTTT

J: TRBJ1-2
D: -
size: -
V: TRBV27
CDR3: CASRPDGNYGYTF
DNA: TGTGCCAGCAGGCCCGACGGGAACTATGGCTACACCTTC